These 15 T cell receptor beta chains were sequenced from one sample in a study of T cells in Graves' hyperthyroidism and ophthalmopathy. Amplification of TCR beta CDR3 regions was performed using RNA transcripts as template. In the first-round RT-PCR of the TCR CDR3, the HTBI primer set was used. TCRdb called the multiplex PCR reads again in MiXCR, with one record for every CDR3 protein. The sample has about 610,000 distinct CDR3 sequences; roughly 14% are singletons. Sequencing was performed on blood. The receptors were gathered from a woman in her forties with Graves' ophthalmopathy.

This clonotype was counted ten times or more. The chain combines TRBV6-5 with TRBJ2-5, with 10 bases that match TRBD1. The J segment lost 5 bases and the V segment lost 5 bases, leaving 8 bases of the junction unmatched. This CDR3 comprises 15 residues. The germline CDR1 and CDR2 sequences are MNHEY and SVGAGI. CDR3 coding DNA: TGTGCCAGCAGTCCCCCGACAGGGGGCGGGGAGACCCAGTACTTC. Its protein is CASSPPTGGGETQYF.

This clonotype has a count of ten or more. This chain links TRBV10-3 with TRBJ1-3, with D perhaps TRBD1 (5 bases). The CDR3 is made up of 15 amino acids. Trimming removed 3 bases at V and 0 bases at J, with 9 bases between. Germline V lookup: CDR1 ENHRY, CDR2 SYGVKD. The chain's CDR3 is CAISDSGLSGNTIYF. DNA for the CDR3: TGTGCCATCAGTGACTCAGGGCTCTCTGGAAACACCATATATTTT.

The table lists this clonotype with many counts. The J gene is TRBJ2-7, the V gene TRBV27; 8 bases are shared with TRBD1. Trimming at V came to 6 bases and at J to 0 bases, leaving 4 bases not matched to a gene. CDR3 length equals 14 residues. Germline assignment: CDR1 MNHEY and CDR2 SMNVEV (reference sequence). CDR3 nucleotides: TGTGCCAGCAGCGGGACAGGAGTCTCCTACGAGCAGTACTTC. Its translation: CASSGTGVSYEQYF.

At least ten counts were recorded for this clonotype. This chain joins TRBV3-1 and TRBJ2-5; TRBD2 aligns across 9 bases. CDR1 and CDR2 from the germline V gene are LGHDT and YNNKEL (reference sequence). The CDR3 runs to 18 residues. J lost 4 bases, V lost 0 bases, and 12 bases had no gene match. The CDR3 sequence is CASSQDGGREGPRETQYF. The CDR3, as DNA: TGTGCCAGCAGCCAAGATGGAGGGCGGGAGGGCCCTCGAGAGACCCAGTACTTC.

This clonotype was found a few times. The V call is TRBV7-3, the J call TRBJ2-5; D is ambiguous. CDR1 is SGHTA, CDR2 FQGTGA, per germline. This CDR3 spans 14 amino acids. The V end was cut by 5 bases, the J end by 4 bases, with 14 bases between. CDR3 sequence reads: CASSPGLGSETQYF. CDR3 in DNA: TGTGCCAGCAGCCCCGGGCTCGGGTCAGAGACCCAGTACTTC.

The rearrangement joins TRBV6-2 or TRBV6-3 to TRBJ1-1; D gene uncertain. V shed 7 bases and J shed 5 bases, with 17 bases lying between them. CDR1 and CDR2 from the germline V gene are MNHEY and SVGEGT. The CDR3 is made up of 14 amino acids. The CDR3 nucleotides are TGTGCCAGCATCGTTAGGGTCGACGGGACTGAAGCTTTCTTT. Encoded protein: CASIVRVDGTEAFF.

This clonotype was detected ten times or more. This rearrangement joins TRBV15 to TRBJ2-7; TRBD2 might be the D (5 bases). The CDR3 is 14 amino acids. Trimming pared 0 bases from V and 3 bases from J, leaving 9 bases between. Germline V gene sequence: CDR1 LNHNV, CDR2 YYDKDF (reference sequence). CDR3 region: CATSREQRRYEQYF. CDR3 DNA: TGTGCCACCAGCAGAGAACAGCGGCGCTACGAGCAGTACTTC.

This clonotype is a singleton in its sample. The genes are TRBV12-3 or TRBV12-4 and TRBJ1-1, with D hard to call. This CDR3 spans 15 amino acids. V shed 5 bases and J shed 2 bases, with 15 bases lying between them. The CDR3: CASSPTQRLNTEAFF. In nucleotides, the CDR3 is TGTGCCAGCAGTCCTACCCAACGACTTAACACTGAAGCTTTCTTT.

This clonotype was recorded many times. The V and J genes are TRBV7-2 and TRBJ1-1; 7 bases line up with TRBD1. CDR1 and CDR2 from the germline V gene are SGHTA and FQGNSA. The junction had 2 bases not matched to a gene; V was cut back by 3 bases and J by 1 base. The CDR3 spans 14 residues. The CDR3: CASSLGQRNTEAFF. As DNA, the CDR3 is TGTGCCAGCAGCTTGGGACAGAGGAACACTGAAGCTTTCTTT.

The chain uses TRBV12-3 or TRBV12-4 and TRBJ2-2, with D perhaps matching TRBD1 or TRBD2 (5 bases each). The length of the CDR3 is 14 residues. V was shortened by 3 bases and J by 10 bases, with 15 bases between the two germline ends. CDR3 coding DNA: TGTGCCAGCAGTTTGTTAGGGGACCCGGAGGAGCTGTTTTTT. Its translation: CASSLLGDPEELFF.

In its sample, this clonotype was seen many times. This chain joins TRBV4-2 and TRBJ2-5; possibly TRBD1 or TRBD2 for D (5 bases each). V lost 1 base, J lost 2 bases, and 14 bases lay in between. There are 16 residues in the CDR3. Germline V gives CDR1 LGHNA, CDR2 YNFKEQ. DNA for the CDR3: TGTGCCAGCAGCCAAGGCCTGGGACCGGCACAAGAGACCCAGTACTTC. This encodes CASSQGLGPAQETQYF.

The table lists this clonotype with many counts. The V and J genes are TRBV6-2 or TRBV6-3 and TRBJ2-7, with 7 bases identical to TRBD1. Per the germline V gene, CDR1 is MNHEY and CDR2 is SVGEGT. V lost 6 bases and J lost 7; bases outside the gene matches: 12. This CDR3 has 14 residues. The CDR3 reads CASSPLTGRLEQYF. For the CDR3, the DNA is TGTGCCAGCAGCCCTCTGACAGGGCGTTTGGAGCAGTACTTC.

The J gene is TRBJ1-2, the V gene TRBV20-1; no reliable D call. V was pared by 4 bases and J by 4 bases, with 22 bases between. Germline V CDR1 and CDR2: DFQATT, SNEGSKA (reference sequence). This CDR3 contains 16 residues. CDR3 sequence: CSAIPPTTHEGYGYTF. In DNA form, the CDR3 reads TGCAGTGCTATACCCCCCACGACTCACGAGGGCTATGGCTACACCTTC.

In this sample, this clonotype turned up many times. This rearrangement joins TRBV15 to TRBJ1-1, with unresolved D. The CDR3 loop spans 13 amino acids. Looked up from germline, CDR1 is LNHNV and CDR2 is YYDKDF (reference sequence). Trimming left V 4 bases short and J 4 bases short, with 10 bases between. The CDR3 region is CATSTYPGTEAFF. CDR3 nucleotide sequence: TGTGCCACCAGCACCTACCCGGGCACTGAAGCTTTCTTT.

This clonotype was found many times. The chain uses TRBV28 and TRBJ1-3, with TRBD1 matching over 10 bases. The V gene's germline CDR1 is MDHEN and CDR2 SYDVKM. This CDR3 contains 19 residues. With V trimmed by 5 bases and J by 4 bases, 17 bases remained unmatched. The CDR3 bases are TGTGCCAGCAGTCCCGTTGGGACAGGGGTCGGTGGATTCGGAAACACCATATATTTT. Translated: CASSPVGTGVGGFGNTIYF.